A single sample gave rise to the 29 T cell receptor beta chains below, sequenced in a study of blood T cell repertoires in COVID-19 (dated by TCRdb to 2020 to 2022). Receptors were amplified or captured by the immunoSEQ multiplex PCR assay. What TCRdb holds here is the immuneACCESS table cut down to in-frame rearrangements. Part of the clones is not present; checked against another copy, under half of the missing clones reflect an unresolved V gene, and the others are unexplained. This sample is represented by approximately 250,000 clones; roughly 86% of them were singletons. Less than 4.5% of the sample goes to the ten largest clones. Sequences were obtained from peripheral blood. Receptor source: a young man with active or convalescent COVID-19.

The chain joins TRBV10-2 to TRBJ2-3, with 7 bases fitting TRBD2. Germline V CDR1 and CDR2: WSHSY, SAAADI. The ends lost 7 bases at V and 6 bases at J; junction bases unmatched: 7. The CDR3 loop spans 13 amino acids. CDR3 loop: CASTGSGYDTQYF. The DNA for the CDR3 is TGCGCCAGCACGGGTAGCGGGTACGATACGCAGTATTTT.

The chain has TRBV5-8 and TRBJ2-7; D gene ambiguous. CDR3 length: 14 amino acids. CDR1 and CDR2 (germline): SGHTS, YDEGEE. Trimming removed 0 bases at V and 5 bases at J, with 12 bases between. CDR3 coding DNA: TGTGCCAGCAGCTTGGCTGCAGACATTGACGAGCAGTACTTC. Protein: CASSLAADIDEQYF.

The V call is TRBV24-1, the J call TRBJ2-2, with D maybe TRBD1 (6 bases). Germline lookup yields CDR1 KGHDR and CDR2 SFDVKD. The CDR3 has 15 amino acids. V lost 6 bases, J lost 2 bases, and 12 bases lay in between. The CDR3 DNA sequence: TGTGCCACCAGTCCCACAGGGAGTAACACCGGGGAGCTGTTTTTT. Protein sequence: CATSPTGSNTGELFF.

This sequence joins TRBV5-1 and TRBJ1-2, with 7 bases identical to TRBD1. The CDR3 spans 16 residues. The J segment lost 1 base and the V segment lost 4 bases, leaving 10 bases of the junction unmatched. Germline CDR1 reads SGHRS; CDR2 reads YFSETQ. The CDR3 coding sequence is TGCGCCAGCAGCACTTTCGGACAGGTGGGTAACTATGGCTACACCTTC. This gives the protein CASSTFGQVGNYGYTF.

The sample holds one count of this clone. The chain employs TRBV28 and TRBJ1-6, with D possibly TRBD1 on 6 matching bases. The CDR3 length is 15 residues. In germline, CDR1 is MDHEN, CDR2 SYDVKM. The ends were cut back, 1 base at V and 7 bases at J, with 11 bases in the middle. The CDR3, as DNA: TGTGCCAGCAGTTTATCCGGGCAGGGGAATTCACCCCTCCACTTT. It specifies CASSLSGQGNSPLHF.

V usage is TRBV4-3 and J usage is TRBJ2-3, with 10 bases identical to TRBD2. Germline V lookup: CDR1 LGHNA, CDR2 YSLEER. The V segment lost 5 bases and the J segment 1 base; nucleotides outside the gene matches: 3. CDR3 length: 15 residues. The CDR3, as DNA: TGCGCCAGCAGCACTAGCGGGACCGGCACAGATACGCAGTATTTT. Its protein product is CASSTSGTGTDTQYF.

The chain recombines TRBV4-3 with TRBJ2-1, with 7 bases aligning to TRBD2. V trimming: 1 base; J trimming: 8 bases; junction bases outside the gene matches: 8. CDR1 and CDR2 from the germline V gene are LGHNA and YSLEER. The CDR3 has 15 amino acids. This CDR3 reads CASSQGWGGEDEQFF. CDR3 bases: TGCGCCAGCAGCCAAGGCTGGGGGGGTGAGGATGAGCAGTTCTTC.

CDR3: CASSLFVVAGANVLTF. DNA of the CDR3: TGCGCCAGCAGCTTGTTTGTCGTTGCTGGGGCCAACGTCCTGACTTTC. The V call is TRBV5-1, the J call TRBJ2-6, with D hard to call. Trimming pared 1 base from V and 2 bases from J, leaving 10 bases between. Germline V gives CDR1 SGHRS, CDR2 YFSETQ. CDR3 length: 16 residues.

This clone was recorded once. This chain joins TRBV11-3 and TRBJ2-3; 10 nucleotides align to TRBD2. The V and J ends lost 1 base and 3 bases, in that order; junction bases with no gene match: 7. The CDR3 length is 17 residues. Germline V gene lookup returns CDR1 SGHNT and CDR2 YENEEA. The CDR3 DNA reads TGTGCCAGCAGCTTAGGCCTAGCGGGAGTAACTACAGATACGCAGTATTTT. It specifies CASSLGLAGVTTDTQYF.

This chain links TRBV7-9 with TRBJ2-7; 7 bases line up with TRBD2. This CDR3 spans 15 amino acids. Trimming at V came to 5 bases and at J to 0 bases, leaving 7 bases not matched to a gene. CDR1 and CDR2 (germline): SEHNR, FQNEAQ (reference sequence). For the CDR3, the DNA is TGTGCCAGCAGCGGGGGACTATCCGGCTCCTACGAGCAGTACTTC. Its protein is CASSGGLSGSYEQYF.

V is TRBV28 and J is TRBJ2-7; 12 bases agree with TRBD2. The V and J ends lost 5 bases and 5 bases, in that order; junction bases with no gene match: 13. The CDR3 length is 17 residues. CDR1 is MDHEN, CDR2 SYDVKM, per germline. CDR3 sequence reads: CASSPTSGGGGMDEQYF. The CDR3 nucleotides read TGTGCCAGCAGTCCGACTAGCGGGGGTGGGGGAATGGACGAGCAGTACTTC. The full variable domain, completed using reference TRBV28 and TRBJ2-7, is DVKVTQSSRYLVKRTGEKVFLECVQDMDHENMFWYRQDPGLGLRLIYFSYDVKMKEKGDIPEGYSVSREKKERFSLILESASTNQTSMYLCASSPTSGGGGMDEQYFGPGTRLTVT.

The chain's CDR3 is CASSPGAGTGGVHEQYF. The CDR3 region has the DNA TGTGCCAGCAGCCCGGGGGCCGGGACAGGCGGCGTACACGAGCAGTACTTC. This sequence joins TRBV3-1 (or the pseudogene TRBV3-2) and TRBJ2-7; 8 bases match TRBD1. V shed 4 bases and J 5 bases; nucleotides not matched to a gene: 16. The CDR3 is 17 amino acids. From germline, CDR1 is LGHDT and CDR2 YNNKEL (reference sequence).

The chain recombines TRBV9 with TRBJ2-1, with 10 bases aligning to TRBD2. The trim removed 2 bases at V and 5 bases at J, leaving 4 bases unmatched. There are 15 residues in the CDR3. Germline CDR1 and CDR2: SGDLS and YYNGEE. CDR3 protein: CASSVRLAGHNEQFF. The CDR3 DNA sequence: TGTGCCAGCAGCGTTAGACTAGCGGGCCACAATGAGCAGTTCTTC. Variable domain in full (rest from reference TRBV9 and TRBJ2-1): DSGVTQTPKHLITATGQRVTLRCSPRSGDLSVYWYQQSLDQGLQFLIQYYNGEERAKGNILERFSAQQFPDLHSELNLSSLELGDSALYFCASSVRLAGHNEQFFGPGTRLTVL.

This rearrangement joins TRBV5-8 to TRBJ2-5, with D possibly TRBD1 on 6 matching bases. The CDR3 is 14 amino acids. V was pared by 3 bases and J by 2 bases, with 11 bases between. Per the germline V gene, CDR1 is SGHTS and CDR2 is YDEGEE. The CDR3 region is CASSSRTVQETQYF. DNA of the CDR3: TGTGCCAGCAGCTCCCGGACAGTACAAGAGACCCAGTACTTC.

The chain is built from TRBV6-5 and TRBJ1-1; D gene uncertain. V was cut by 2 bases and J by 6 bases, with 10 bases left in between. The CDR3 is made up of 13 amino acids. Germline CDR1 and CDR2: MNHEY and SVGAGI. The CDR3 region has the DNA TGTGCCAGCAGTTACCTTCGCGGGGCTGAAGCTTTCTTT. It encodes CASSYLRGAEAFF.

The genes are TRBV28 and TRBJ1-6, with a weak D call TRBD1 (6 bases). V lost 6 bases, J lost 8 bases, and 17 bases lay in between. CDR1 and CDR2 from the germline V gene are MDHEN and SYDVKM. The CDR3 is 15 amino acids. The DNA for the CDR3 is TGTGCCAGCAGACCGGAACGAGGGGGTGATTCACCCCTCCACTTT. Its translation is CASRPERGGDSPLHF.

J is TRBJ2-2 and V is TRBV10-3, with 11 bases identical to TRBD1. This CDR3 spans 15 amino acids. J lost 5 bases, V lost 5 bases, and 4 bases had no gene match. Per the germline V gene, CDR1 is ENHRY and CDR2 is SYGVKD. As DNA, the CDR3 is TGTGCCATCAGTCTGGGACAGGGGGTGACCGGGGAGCTGTTTTTT. Amino acid sequence: CAISLGQGVTGELFF.

The CDR3: CASAGHEKLFF. For the CDR3, the DNA is TGCGCCAGCGCGGGCCATGAAAAACTGTTTTTT. This chain links TRBV4-1 with TRBJ1-4; D remains unclear. V was trimmed by 8 bases and J by 6 bases, leaving 7 bases between them. Looked up from germline, CDR1 is MGHRA and CDR2 is YSYEKL. The CDR3 contains 11 residues.

CDR3 coding DNA: TGTGCCAGCACCATGGGGAGTAGCACTGAAGCTTTCTTT. Translating gives CASTMGSSTEAFF. The chain joins TRBV2 to TRBJ1-1; no firm D call. The germline V gene encodes CDR1 SNHLY and CDR2 FYNNEI. The CDR3 sequence is 13 residues long. V was clipped by 7 bases and J by 4 bases, with 13 bases between them.

This chain connects TRBV5-1 to TRBJ1-1, with D perhaps matching TRBD1 (6 bases). The CDR3 contains 15 residues. Trimming removed 4 bases at V and 3 bases at J, with 16 bases between. Germline V gives CDR1 SGHRS, CDR2 YFSETQ. CDR3 in DNA: TGCGCCAGCAGCCCCGCAACAGGGACGGACACTGAAGCTTTCTTT. It yields the protein CASSPATGTDTEAFF.

The rearrangement uses TRBV5-4 and TRBJ2-1, with 7 nucleotides matching TRBD1. V lost 3 bases, J lost 10 bases, and 7 bases stayed unmatched. CDR1 and CDR2 (germline): SGHNT, YYREEE (reference sequence). This CDR3 is built from 13 residues. This CDR3 reads CASSSRDSPEQFF. The CDR3 DNA reads as TGTGCCAGCAGCTCCCGGGACAGTCCAGAGCAGTTCTTC.

The rearrangement links TRBV7-9 to TRBJ1-2, with 8 positions matching TRBD1. CDR1 SEHNR and CDR2 FQNEAQ come from the germline V gene (reference sequence). The CDR3 loop spans 14 amino acids. The V gene end was trimmed by 5 bases and the J gene end by 8 bases; junction bases not matched to a gene: 10. CDR3: CASSLIGTGVGYTF. CDR3 in DNA: TGTGCCAGCAGCCTCATAGGGACAGGCGTCGGCTACACCTTC.

The rearrangement links TRBV7-9 to TRBJ1-2; weak D call: TRBD1 (5 bases). Germline CDR1 reads SEHNR; CDR2 reads FQNEAQ (reference sequence). Trimming shortened V by 5 bases and J by 0 bases, and 16 bases separated the two germline ends. CDR3 length: 16 amino acids. The DNA for the CDR3 is TGTGCCAGCAGCCGGGGGTGGCAGACCCCTAACTATGGCTACACCTTC. Translating gives CASSRGWQTPNYGYTF.

CDR3 in amino acids: CSAAVIQGAEAFF. The CDR3 DNA reads TGCAGCGCAGCAGTAATACAGGGAGCTGAAGCTTTCTTT. The chain has TRBV29-1 and TRBJ1-1, with D possibly matching TRBD1 (6 bases). There are 13 residues in the CDR3. From germline, CDR1 is SQVTM and CDR2 ANQGSEA. Trimming cost V 7 bases and J 6 bases, with 18 bases left between them. Full variable domain (missing parts from reference TRBV29-1 and TRBJ1-1): SAVISQKPSRDICQRGTSLTIQCQVDSQVTMMFWYRQQPGQSLTLIATANQGSEATYESGFVIDKFPISRPNLTFSTLTVSNMSPEDSSIYLCSAAVIQGAEAFFGQGTRLTVV.

The chain combines TRBV30 with TRBJ2-1, with D possibly TRBD2 on 6 matching bases. CDR1 GTSNPN and CDR2 SVGIG come from the germline V gene (reference sequence). V shed 0 bases and J shed 6 bases, with 15 bases lying between them. The CDR3 sequence is 15 residues long. Here the CDR3 reads CAWSVGLASVNEQFF. The CDR3 DNA reads TGTGCCTGGAGTGTTGGTCTAGCGTCGGTCAATGAGCAGTTCTTC.

The J gene is TRBJ1-6, the V gene TRBV6-5, with D possibly being TRBD1 (5 bases). V lost 8 bases to trimming and J lost 8 bases, with 13 bases between them. This CDR3 spans 13 amino acids. Germline CDR1 reads MNHEY; CDR2 reads SVGAGI. The CDR3 DNA follows: TGTGCCAGCGGGATAGGGACTGATTCACCCCTCCACTTT. This sequence encodes CASGIGTDSPLHF.

This sequence joins TRBV18 and TRBJ2-6; D possibly corresponds to TRBD1 (5 bases). The germline V gene has CDR1 KGHSH and CDR2 LQKENI. The CDR3 runs to 19 residues. Trimming stripped 3 bases from V and 2 bases from J, with 20 bases between. The CDR3 nucleotides are TGTGCCAGCTCACCCGCGGACGGACAACGTACCCCTGGGGCCAACGTCCTGACTTTC. This encodes CASSPADGQRTPGANVLTF.

The chain joins TRBV6-2 or TRBV6-3 to TRBJ2-3; 10 nucleotides align to TRBD2. Germline lookup yields CDR1 MNHEY and CDR2 SVGEGT. Trimming removed 6 bases from V and 2 bases from J; junction bases left unmatched: 11. The CDR3 has 17 amino acids. DNA of the CDR3: TGTGCCAGCAGCCGCAAATCCACTAGCGGGATCACAGATACGCAGTATTTT. This gives the protein CASSRKSTSGITDTQYF.

The V and J genes are TRBV5-1 and TRBJ1-1; tentatively, D is TRBD1 (5 bases). Trimming left V 0 bases short and J 5 bases short, with 17 bases between. Germline values: CDR1 SGHRS, CDR2 YFSETQ. The CDR3 covers 16 residues. The CDR3 DNA is TGCGCCAGCAGCTTGGGACTGTGGGTTAGGGGAACTGAAGCTTTCTTT. Translating it yields CASSLGLWVRGTEAFF.